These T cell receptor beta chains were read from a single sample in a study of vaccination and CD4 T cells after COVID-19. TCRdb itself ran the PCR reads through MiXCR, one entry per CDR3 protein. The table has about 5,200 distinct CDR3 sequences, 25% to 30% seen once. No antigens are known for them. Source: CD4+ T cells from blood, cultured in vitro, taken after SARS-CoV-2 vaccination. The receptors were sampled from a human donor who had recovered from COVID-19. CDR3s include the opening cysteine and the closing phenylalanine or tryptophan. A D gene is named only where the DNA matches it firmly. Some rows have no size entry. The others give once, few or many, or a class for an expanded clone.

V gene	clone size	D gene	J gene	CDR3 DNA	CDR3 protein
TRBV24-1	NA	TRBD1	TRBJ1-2	TGTGCCACCAGTGACACACAGGGGGTCGGTGGCTACACCTTC	CATSDTQGVGGYTF
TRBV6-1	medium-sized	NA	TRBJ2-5	TGTGCCAGCAGCCCCCGGGGGGAGACCCAGTACTTC	CASSPRGETQYF
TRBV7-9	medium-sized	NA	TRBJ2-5	TGTGCCAGCAGCATGGAAAAGGGGGAGACCCAGTACTTC	CASSMEKGETQYF
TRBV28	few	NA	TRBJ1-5	TGTGCCAGCAGTTCGAACGGGATTAGCAATCAGCCCCAGCATTTT	CASSSNGISNQPQHF
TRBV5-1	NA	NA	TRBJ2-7	TGCGCCAGCAGCACGCGGGACAGTGACTACGAGCAGTACTTC	CASSTRDSDYEQYF
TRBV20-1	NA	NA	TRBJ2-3	TGCAGTGCTAGAGATCGCGCGCGGAGCACAGATACGCAGTATTTT	CSARDRARSTDTQYF
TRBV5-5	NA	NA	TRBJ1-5	TGTGCCAGCAGCCGAACGCGGGACAGCAATCAGCCCCAGCATTTT	CASSRTRDSNQPQHF
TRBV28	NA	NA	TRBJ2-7	TGTGCCAACTGGTCCCAAATAGGGCAGTACTTC	CANWSQIGQYF
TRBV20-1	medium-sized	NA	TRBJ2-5	TGCAGTGCTAGGGACCCTAGCAGTGGGGAAGAGACCCAGTACTTC	CSARDPSSGEETQYF
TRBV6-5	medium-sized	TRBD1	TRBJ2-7	TGTGCCAGCAGTTACTCACGGACAGGGGCCTACGAGCAGTACTTC	CASSYSRTGAYEQYF
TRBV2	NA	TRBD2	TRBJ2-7	TGTGCCAGCAGCGTAACGGGACTAGGATACGAGCAGTACTTC	CASSVTGLGYEQYF
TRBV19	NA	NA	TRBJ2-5	TGTGCCAGTAGCCTAACGGCGACGGTCCAGGAGACCCAGTACTTC	CASSLTATVQETQYF
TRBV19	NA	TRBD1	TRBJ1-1	TGTGCCAGTAGCAGGGGACAGTTCACTGAAGCTTTCTTT	CASSRGQFTEAFF
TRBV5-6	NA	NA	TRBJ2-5	TGTGCCAGCAGCCGAGGGGTTGAGACCCAGTACTTC	CASSRGVETQYF
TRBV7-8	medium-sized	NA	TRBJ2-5	TGTGCCAGCAGCTCCGGGGCCGGGAGAGGGACCCAGTACTTC	CASSSGAGRGTQYF
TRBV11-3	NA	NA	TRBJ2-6	TGTGCCAGCAGCTTAGAGGCCGTCGTCTCTGGGGCCAACGTCCTGACTTTC	CASSLEAVVSGANVLTF
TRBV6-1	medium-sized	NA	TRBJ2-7	TGTGCCAGCAGAGGGGCCAGCTCCTACGAGCAGTACTTC	CASRGASSYEQYF
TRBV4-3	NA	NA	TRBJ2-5	TGCGCCAGCAGCCGACAGGCTGAGGCTACAGCTTTCGGTGGGACCCAGTACTTC	CASSRQAEATAFGGTQYF
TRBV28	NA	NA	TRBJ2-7	TGTGCCAGCAGCCTATGGACAAGTACCTACGAGCAGTACTTC	CASSLWTSTYEQYF
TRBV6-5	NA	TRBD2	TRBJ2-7	TGTGCCAGCAGTTCTCTAGCGGGAGGCTACGAGCAGTACTTC	CASSSLAGGYEQYF
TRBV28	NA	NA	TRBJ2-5	TGTGCCAGCAGTTTAGGGTCAGTGACCCAAGAGACCCAGTACTTC	CASSLGSVTQETQYF
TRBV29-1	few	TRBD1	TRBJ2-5	TGCAGCGTGCTACAGGGGGCCCAAGAGACCCAGTACTTC	CSVLQGAQETQYF
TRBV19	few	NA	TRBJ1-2	TGTGCCAGTAGCAGGATAGGGACACCATTAAATGGCTACACCTTC	CASSRIGTPLNGYTF
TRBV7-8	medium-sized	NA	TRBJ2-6	TGTGCCAGCAGCTTAGTAGGGGTGAGCTCTGGGGCCAACGTCCTGACTTTC	CASSLVGVSSGANVLTF
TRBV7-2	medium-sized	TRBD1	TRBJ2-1	TGTGCCAGCAGCTGGACAGGGAGCTCCTACAATGAGCAGTTCTTC	CASSWTGSSYNEQFF
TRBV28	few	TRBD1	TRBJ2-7	TGTGCCAGCAGTCCCTGGACAGGGAGATCCTACGAGCAGTACTTC	CASSPWTGRSYEQYF
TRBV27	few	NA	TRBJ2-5	TGTGCCAGCAGTTTATCCCCCCCAGGTAGCATAACACAAGAGACCCAGTACTTC	CASSLSPPGSITQETQYF
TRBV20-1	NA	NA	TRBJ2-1	TGCAGTGCTAGAGATCTATCCGGGTGGGAGTACTTCACCGACAATGAGCAGTTCTTC	CSARDLSGWEYFTDNEQFF
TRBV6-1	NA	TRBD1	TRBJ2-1	TGTGCCAGCAGCCGGGACAGGGCGTATGAGCAGTTCTTC	CASSRDRAYEQFF
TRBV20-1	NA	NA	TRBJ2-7	TGCAGTGCTAGAGTTACACCCGAGCAGTACTTC	CSARVTPEQYF
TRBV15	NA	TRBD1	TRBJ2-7	TGTGCCACCAGCAGAGATCAACTCCGGACAGGGGGCCACTACGAGCAGTACTTC	CATSRDQLRTGGHYEQYF
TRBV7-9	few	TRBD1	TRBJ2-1	TGTGCCAGCAGCTTAGGGACAGGGGCAGTGGATGAGCAGTTCTTC	CASSLGTGAVDEQFF
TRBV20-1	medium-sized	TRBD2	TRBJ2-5	TGCAGTGCTAGAGTGGCGGGGGACCCCTATGGGACCCAGTACTTC	CSARVAGDPYGTQYF